The sequence of this TCR beta chain was determined in a study of blood T cell repertoires in COVID-19. Cohort assignment relied on participant-reported clinical history. The CDR3 contains 11 residues. Germline CDR1 reads MNHEY; CDR2 reads SMNVEV (reference sequence). V dropped 9 bases and J dropped 0 bases, with 3 bases sitting between them. Generated by immunoSEQ multiplex PCR, the TCRdb table keeps only in-frame clones and is missing some. The sample has fewer than 400,000 clones; around 84% are singletons. The TCR sequence derives from a woman in her twenties or thirties who had been exposed to COVID-19. The chain joins TRBV27 to TRBJ2-1; D uncertain. Sequenced sample: PBMCs or T cells enriched from blood (not recorded which). The CDR3 spells CASISYNEQFF. CDR3 DNA: TGTGCCAGTATCTCCTACAATGAGCAGTTCTTC.